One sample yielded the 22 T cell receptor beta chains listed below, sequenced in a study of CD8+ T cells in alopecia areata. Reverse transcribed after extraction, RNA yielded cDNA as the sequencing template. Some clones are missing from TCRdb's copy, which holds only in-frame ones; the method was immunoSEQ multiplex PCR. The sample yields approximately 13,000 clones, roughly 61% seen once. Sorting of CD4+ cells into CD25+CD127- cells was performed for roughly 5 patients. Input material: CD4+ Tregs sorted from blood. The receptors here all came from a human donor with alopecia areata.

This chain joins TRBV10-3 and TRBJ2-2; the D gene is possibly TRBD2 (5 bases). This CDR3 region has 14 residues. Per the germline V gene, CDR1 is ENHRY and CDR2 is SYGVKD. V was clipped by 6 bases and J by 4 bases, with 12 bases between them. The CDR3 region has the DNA TGTGCCATCAGCCCGCTTGCGGGCACCGGGGAGCTGTTTTTT. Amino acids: CAISPLAGTGELFF.

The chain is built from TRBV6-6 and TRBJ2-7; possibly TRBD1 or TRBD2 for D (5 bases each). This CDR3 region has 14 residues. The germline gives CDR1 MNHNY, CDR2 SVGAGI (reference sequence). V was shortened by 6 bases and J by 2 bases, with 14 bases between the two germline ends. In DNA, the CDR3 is TGTGCCAGCAGCCGAGGGACCGCAGCCTACGAGCAGTACTTC. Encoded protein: CASSRGTAAYEQYF.

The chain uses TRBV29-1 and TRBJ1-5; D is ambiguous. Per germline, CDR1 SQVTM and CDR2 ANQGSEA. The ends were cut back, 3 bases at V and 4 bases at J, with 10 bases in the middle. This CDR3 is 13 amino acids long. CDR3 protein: CSVEMAPNQPQHF. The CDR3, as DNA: TGCAGCGTTGAGATGGCACCAAATCAGCCCCAGCATTTT.

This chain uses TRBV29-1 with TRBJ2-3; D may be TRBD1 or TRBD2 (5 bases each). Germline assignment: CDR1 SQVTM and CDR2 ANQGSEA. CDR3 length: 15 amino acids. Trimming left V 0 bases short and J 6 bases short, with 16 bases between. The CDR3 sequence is CSVEDTGRAKDTQYF. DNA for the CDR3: TGCAGCGTTGAAGATACGGGGCGGGCGAAGGATACGCAGTATTTT.

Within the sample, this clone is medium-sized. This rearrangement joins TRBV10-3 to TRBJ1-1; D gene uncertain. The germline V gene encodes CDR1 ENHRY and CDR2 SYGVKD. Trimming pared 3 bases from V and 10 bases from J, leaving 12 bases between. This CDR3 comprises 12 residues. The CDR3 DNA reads TGTGCCATCAGTGACGTTTTAGGGCGAGCTTTCTTT. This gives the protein CAISDVLGRAFF.

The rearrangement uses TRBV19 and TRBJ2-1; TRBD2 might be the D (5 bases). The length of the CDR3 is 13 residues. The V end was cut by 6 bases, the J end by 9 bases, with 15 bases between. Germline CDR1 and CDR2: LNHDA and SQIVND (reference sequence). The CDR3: CASSTRSWGEQFF. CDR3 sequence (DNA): TGTGCCAGTAGCACTAGGTCCTGGGGTGAGCAGTTCTTC.

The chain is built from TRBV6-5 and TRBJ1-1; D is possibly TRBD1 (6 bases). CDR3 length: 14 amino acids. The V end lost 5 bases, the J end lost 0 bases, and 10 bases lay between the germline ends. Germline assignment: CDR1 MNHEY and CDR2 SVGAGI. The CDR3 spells CASSRTVMNTEAFF. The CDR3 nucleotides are TGTGCCAGCAGTAGGACAGTTATGAACACTGAAGCTTTCTTT.

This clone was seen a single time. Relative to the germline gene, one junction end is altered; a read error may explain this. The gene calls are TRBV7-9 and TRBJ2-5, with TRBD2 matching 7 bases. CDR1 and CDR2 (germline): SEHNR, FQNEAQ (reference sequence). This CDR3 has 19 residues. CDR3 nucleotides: TGTGCCAACAGCTTAGCCACCGGGAGGAGCGGGTACTACCAAGAGACCCAGTACTTC. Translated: CANSLATGRSGYYQETQYF.

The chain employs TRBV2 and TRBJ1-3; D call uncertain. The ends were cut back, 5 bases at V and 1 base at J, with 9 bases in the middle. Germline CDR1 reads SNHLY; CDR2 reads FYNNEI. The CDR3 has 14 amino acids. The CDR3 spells CASSHGVSGNTIYF. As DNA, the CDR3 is TGTGCCAGCAGTCACGGGGTTTCTGGAAACACCATATATTTT.

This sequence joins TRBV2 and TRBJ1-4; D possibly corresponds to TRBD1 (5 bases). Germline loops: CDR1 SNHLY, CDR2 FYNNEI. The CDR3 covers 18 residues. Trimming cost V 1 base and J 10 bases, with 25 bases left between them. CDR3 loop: CASSEEERFGGTLGKLFF. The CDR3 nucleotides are TGTGCCAGCAGTGAAGAGGAGAGGTTCGGTGGGACTTTAGGAAAACTGTTTTTT.

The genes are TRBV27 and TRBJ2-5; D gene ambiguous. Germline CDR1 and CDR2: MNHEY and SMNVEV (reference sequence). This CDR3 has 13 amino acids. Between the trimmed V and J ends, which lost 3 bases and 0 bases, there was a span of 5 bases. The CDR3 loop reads CASSFAHQETQYF. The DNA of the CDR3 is TGTGCCAGCAGTTTTGCCCACCAAGAGACCCAGTACTTC.

The CDR3 region has the DNA TGTGCCAGCACTGAGTCTAGCGGGATCTCTACGCAGTATTTT. Translated: CASTESSGISTQYF. This chain uses TRBV6-1 with TRBJ2-3; 9 nucleotides match TRBD2. V shed 7 bases and J 8 bases; nucleotides not matched to a gene: 10. The CDR3 is 14 residues long. Germline lookup yields CDR1 MNHNS and CDR2 SASEGT.

As DNA, the CDR3 is TGTGCCAGCTCACCGACCGGCGGACAGGTCTCCTACGAGCAGTACTTC. It is translated as CASSPTGGQVSYEQYF. This rearrangement joins TRBV18 to TRBJ2-7; TRBD1 aligns across 7 bases. After removal of 3 bases from V and 0 bases from J, the junction contained 8 bases not matched to a gene. The CDR3 runs to 16 residues. Germline values: CDR1 KGHSH, CDR2 LQKENI.

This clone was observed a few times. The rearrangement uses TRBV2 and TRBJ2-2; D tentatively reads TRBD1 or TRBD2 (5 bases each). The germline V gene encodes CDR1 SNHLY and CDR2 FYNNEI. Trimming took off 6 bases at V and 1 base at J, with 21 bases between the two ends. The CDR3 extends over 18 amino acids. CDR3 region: CASRRVTSWGMNTGELFF. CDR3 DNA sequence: TGTGCCAGCAGAAGAGTGACTTCCTGGGGGATGAACACCGGGGAGCTGTTTTTT.

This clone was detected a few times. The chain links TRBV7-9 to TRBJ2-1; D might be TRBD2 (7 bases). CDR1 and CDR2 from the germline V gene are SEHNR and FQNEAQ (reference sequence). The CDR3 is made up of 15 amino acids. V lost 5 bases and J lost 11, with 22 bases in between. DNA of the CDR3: TGTGCCAGCAGCCCCGGGTGGGGGCTAGCGGAGAAGCAGTTCTTC. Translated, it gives CASSPGWGLAEKQFF.

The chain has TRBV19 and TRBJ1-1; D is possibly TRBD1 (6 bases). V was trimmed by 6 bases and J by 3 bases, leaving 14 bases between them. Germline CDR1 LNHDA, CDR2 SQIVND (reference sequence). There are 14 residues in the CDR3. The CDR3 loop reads CASRPPGVDTEAFF. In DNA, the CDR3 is TGTGCCAGTAGGCCCCCAGGGGTGGACACTGAAGCTTTCTTT.

This CDR3 reads CASSPQGVRGRSYNEQFF. DNA of the CDR3: TGTGCCAGCTCACCACAAGGGGTGCGCGGGAGGAGTTACAATGAGCAGTTCTTC. The J gene is TRBJ2-1, the V gene TRBV18, with 8 bases lining up with TRBD2. V shed 1 base and J 4 bases; nucleotides not matched to a gene: 12. Germline CDR1 KGHSH, CDR2 LQKENI. This CDR3 region has 18 residues.

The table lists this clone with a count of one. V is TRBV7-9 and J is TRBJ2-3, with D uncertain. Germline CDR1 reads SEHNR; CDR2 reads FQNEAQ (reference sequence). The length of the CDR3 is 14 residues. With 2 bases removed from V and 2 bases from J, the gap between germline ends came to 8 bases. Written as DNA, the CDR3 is TGTGCCAGCAGCTTAAAGGCCCCCACAGATACGCAGTATTTT. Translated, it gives CASSLKAPTDTQYF.

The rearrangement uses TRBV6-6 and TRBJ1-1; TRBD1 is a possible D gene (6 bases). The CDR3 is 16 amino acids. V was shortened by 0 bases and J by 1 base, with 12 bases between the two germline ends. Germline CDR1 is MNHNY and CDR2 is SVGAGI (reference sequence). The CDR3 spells CASSYSAGVGNTEAFF. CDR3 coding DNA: TGTGCCAGCAGTTACTCAGCAGGGGTGGGGAACACTGAAGCTTTCTTT.

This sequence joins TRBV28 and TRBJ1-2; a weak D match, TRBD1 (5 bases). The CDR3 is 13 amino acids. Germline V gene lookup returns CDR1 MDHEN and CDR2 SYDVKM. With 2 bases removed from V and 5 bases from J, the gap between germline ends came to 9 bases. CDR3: CASSLERGYGYTF. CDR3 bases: TGTGCCAGCAGTTTAGAGAGGGGTTATGGCTACACCTTC.

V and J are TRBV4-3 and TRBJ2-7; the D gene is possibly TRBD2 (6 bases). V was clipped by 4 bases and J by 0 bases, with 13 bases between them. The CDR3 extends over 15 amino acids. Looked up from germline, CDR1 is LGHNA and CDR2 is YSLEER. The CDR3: CASSPGDGSSYEQYF. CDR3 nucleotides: TGCGCCAGCAGCCCCGGGGACGGGAGCTCCTACGAGCAGTACTTC.

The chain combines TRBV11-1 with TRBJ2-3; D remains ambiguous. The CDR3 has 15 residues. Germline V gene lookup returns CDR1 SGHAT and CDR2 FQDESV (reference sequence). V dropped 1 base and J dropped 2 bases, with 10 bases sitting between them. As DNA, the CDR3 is TGTGCCAGCAGCTTAGGGCGGAACCCCACAGATACGCAGTATTTT. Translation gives CASSLGRNPTDTQYF.